This TCR beta chain was identified during a study of shared clonotypes between healthy human individuals. Study-level information: The composition of the donors was a couple of women and a few men aged 18 to 49.

The CDR3 loop spans 14 amino acids. Trimming took off 6 bases at V and 7 bases at J, with 15 bases between the two ends. Germline V gene data show CDR1 as MNHEY and CDR2 as SVGAGI. Study-wide points: Clonotypes which were not shared had lower generation probabilities than clonotypes that all four donors shared.

Clones were read by immunoSEQ multiplex PCR, and TCRdb kept only the in-frame ones, dropping some. The data contain some 1.4 million clones, approximately 97% of them singletons. Concerning this clone: Antigen specificity is unknown.

The chain combines TRBV6-5 with TRBJ1-4, with D hard to call. Sequencing was done on a sample of naive CD4+ T cells sorted from blood. This sample's subset: CD45RA+ positively selected. The receptor was isolated from a man between 25 and 39 years old in good health. The CDR3 DNA follows: TGTGCCAGCAGGCGGGGAATTGGAAGTGAAAAACTGTTTTTT. Translation: CASRRGIGSEKLFF.